The next 29 T cell receptor beta chains were all read from a single sample in a study of molecular identifiers for immune sequencing clone quantification. Each CDR3 protein gets one entry after TCRdb re-called the PCR reads with MiXCR. The repertoire consists of under 650,000 distinct CDR3 sequences, with about 20% occurring once and the leading ten covering roughly 0.85%. The material sequenced was naive CD8+ T cells from blood, with Jurkat cell RNA spiked in. The subset here: FACS-sorted CD8+CD4-CCR7+CD45RA+ naive T cells. These receptors were obtained from a human donor in good health. Some libraries in this study had Jurkat cell RNA spiked in.

This clonotype was counted between two and nine times. This CDR3 reads CASSIALDQPQHF. CDR3 coding DNA: TGTGCCAGTAGTATAGCTCTGGATCAGCCCCAGCATTTT. The gene calls are TRBV19 and TRBJ1-5; D gene ambiguous. The CDR3 length is 13 residues. Germline V CDR1 and CDR2: LNHDA, SQIVND (reference sequence). The ends were cut back, 1 base at V and 5 bases at J, with 6 bases in the middle.

A single count supports this clonotype. One base away lies a much larger clone, so this may be a sequencing read error. The V gene is TRBV7-9, the J gene TRBJ1-2, with D hard to call. The CDR3 has 11 residues. Germline-derived CDR1 and CDR2 are SEHNR and FQNEAQ (reference sequence). V was shortened by 5 bases and J by 7 bases, with 8 bases between the two germline ends. CDR3 residues: CASSGSCGYTF. CDR3 in DNA: TGTGCCAGCAGCGGAAGTTGTGGCTACACCTTC.

Many counts were recorded for this clonotype. CDR3 in DNA: TGTGCCAGCAGGGGGCCCTCCTACGAGCAGTACTTC. The encoded protein is CASRGPSYEQYF. V usage is TRBV12-3 or TRBV12-4 and J usage is TRBJ2-7; D possibly corresponds to TRBD1 (5 bases). CDR3 length: 12 residues. The V and J ends lost 6 bases and 0 bases respectively, with 6 bases between them.

This clonotype was counted many times. The rearrangement joins TRBV20-1 to TRBJ2-3, with D perhaps assigned TRBD1 or TRBD2 (5 bases each). V shed 3 bases and J shed 3 bases, with 10 bases lying between them. Germline lookup yields CDR1 DFQATT and CDR2 SNEGSKA (reference sequence). The CDR3 contains 13 residues. CDR3 sequence (DNA): TGCAGTGCTAGGCGTGGGGGTACAGATACGCAGTATTTT. It encodes CSARRGGTDTQYF.

For this clonotype: Possible read error: a much larger clone is one base away. V is TRBV27 and J is TRBJ2-7, with 7 bases fitting TRBD2. The V and J ends lost 3 bases and 2 bases, in that order; junction bases with no gene match: 4. This CDR3 has 14 residues. Germline V lookup: CDR1 MNHEY, CDR2 SMNVEV (reference sequence). The CDR3 region has the DNA TGTGCCAGCAGTTTTCACGCGGGAGCCTACGAGCAGTACTTC. Residues: CASSFHAGAYEQYF.

This clonotype was found many times. The chain's CDR3 is CSARGSAYEQYF. For the CDR3, the DNA is TGCAGCGCCCGAGGGTCAGCTTACGAGCAGTACTTC. The chain uses TRBV29-1 and TRBJ2-7; tentative D call: TRBD2 (5 bases). Germline V gives CDR1 SQVTM, CDR2 ANQGSEA. The CDR3 runs to 12 residues. Trimming shortened V by 7 bases and J by 4 bases, and 14 bases separated the two germline ends.

This clonotype was detected many times. The CDR3 is CASSDSLRRNQPQHF. The CDR3 bases are TGTGCCAGCAGCGACAGTTTACGCCGCAATCAGCCCCAGCATTTT. J is TRBJ1-5 and V is TRBV12-3 or TRBV12-4; D may be TRBD1 (5 bases). The CDR3 contains 15 residues. Between the trimmed V and J ends, which lost 6 bases and 2 bases, there was a span of 14 bases.

As regards this clonotype: It may be a read error: a sequence one base away is much more abundant. This chain connects TRBV9 to TRBJ2-2, with D hard to call. The CDR3 contains 15 residues. V was shortened by 3 bases and J by 5 bases, with 14 bases between the two germline ends. Germline CDR1 is SGDLS and CDR2 is YYNGEE. CDR3 bases: TGTGCCAGCAGCGGACCAGTGGAATCGACCGGGGAGCTGTTTTTT. Translating it yields CASSGPVESTGELFF.

This clonotype has a single count. A single base separates this from a much larger clone, so it may be a read error. As DNA, the CDR3 is TGTGCCAGCAGCAAAACCCTTGGGACAGGGGGCGAAGATACGCAGTGTTTT. Residues: CASSKTLGTGGEDTQCF. The chain carries TRBV21-1 and TRBJ2-3; TRBD1 is the table's D call and was not checked against the DNA. TRBV21-1 is flagged as a pseudogene. This CDR3 is 17 amino acids long.

Concerning this clonotype: A much larger clone is a single base away; this may be a read error. In DNA, the CDR3 is TGTGCCAGCAGTTCCCAAAACATCCTCCGGGACAGCATTGGAGGCTACACCTTC. Protein sequence: CASSSQNILRDSIGGYTF. The genes are TRBV28 and TRBJ1-2, with 7 positions matching TRBD1. The CDR3 has 18 residues. V lost 4 bases, J lost 8 bases, and 22 bases stayed unmatched. Looked up from germline, CDR1 is MDHEN and CDR2 is SYDVKM.

This clonotype was picked up a small number of times. The chain links TRBV7-6 to TRBJ2-1; 7 nucleotides match TRBD2. V shed 6 bases and J 5 bases; nucleotides not matched to a gene: 7. This CDR3 comprises 14 residues. CDR1 is SGHVS and CDR2 is FNYEAQ in the germline V gene. CDR3 residues: CASSRASGDNEQFF. The DNA of the CDR3 is TGTGCCAGCAGTCGGGCCAGCGGGGACAATGAGCAGTTCTTC.

The sample holds many counts of this clonotype. V gene TRBV29-1 combines with J gene TRBJ1-5; 8 positions match TRBD1. Per the germline V gene, CDR1 is SQVTM and CDR2 is ANQGSEA. Losses at the gene ends were 6 bases for V and 0 bases for J; bases not matched to a gene: 4. The CDR3 has 14 residues. In DNA, the CDR3 is TGCAGCGTAATGACAGGGGATAGCAATCAGCCCCAGCATTTT. Amino acids: CSVMTGDSNQPQHF.

This sequence joins TRBV27 and TRBJ1-4; perhaps TRBD1 as D (6 bases). Trimming stripped 6 bases from V and 8 bases from J, with 19 bases between. CDR1 MNHEY and CDR2 SMNVEV come from the germline V gene (reference sequence). This CDR3 comprises 15 residues. The CDR3 region has the DNA TGTGCCAGCAGCCGATTCACAGGGTTGTACGAAAAACTGTTTTTT. Amino acid sequence: CASSRFTGLYEKLFF. The whole variable domain, remainder taken from reference TRBV27 and TRBJ1-4, is EAQVTQNPRYLITVTGKKLTVTCSQNMNHEYMSWYRQDPGLGLRQIYYSMNVEVTDKGDVPEGYKVSRKEKRNFPLILESPSPNQTSLYFCASSRFTGLYEKLFFGSGTQLSVL.

This clonotype was counted at least ten times. DNA of the CDR3: TGCAGTGCTAGAGATTGGGAGACAGAGGGGGGGACCTACGAGCAGTACTTC. Encoded protein: CSARDWETEGGTYEQYF. The V gene is TRBV20-1, the J gene TRBJ2-7, with D perhaps TRBD2 (7 bases). Germline V gene sequence: CDR1 DFQATT, CDR2 SNEGSKA (reference sequence). This CDR3 is built from 17 residues. The V end was cut by 0 bases, the J end by 2 bases, with 20 bases between.

A word on this clonotype: A much larger clone lies a single base off, so this may be a read error. V usage is TRBV5-3 and J usage is TRBJ2-7; D assignment may be TRBD1 or TRBD2 (6 bases each). TRBV5-3 is an ORF for which the function is uncertain. The CDR3 has 15 amino acids. The CDR3 region is CASSLFRGPAYEQYF. CDR3 DNA: TGTGCCAGCAGCTTGTTCCGGGGGCCCGCCTACGAGCAGTACTTC.

This clonotype has a count of ten or more. The J gene is TRBJ2-5, the V gene TRBV30; the D is unclear. Looked up from germline, CDR1 is GTSNPN and CDR2 is SVGIG (reference sequence). CDR3 length equals 12 residues. The V end was cut by 2 bases, the J end by 8 bases, with 12 bases between. This CDR3 reads CAWSPEGRTQYF. CDR3 DNA: TGTGCCTGGAGTCCGGAAGGAAGAACCCAGTACTTC.

This clonotype was recorded many times. The chain joins TRBV9 to TRBJ2-5, with TRBD2 as a possible D gene (7 bases). The germline gives CDR1 SGDLS, CDR2 YYNGEE. The CDR3 consists of 15 residues. Trimming stripped 0 bases from V and 5 bases from J, with 14 bases between. The CDR3 sequence is CASSVVAGAVETQYF. CDR3 DNA: TGTGCCAGCAGCGTAGTGGCGGGGGCCGTGGAGACCCAGTACTTC.

The sample holds many counts of this clonotype. The chain is built from TRBV7-9 and TRBJ2-3; no clear D. Deletions cut 10 bases from V and 4 bases from J, with 18 bases between. This CDR3 is 14 amino acids long. Germline values: CDR1 SEHNR, CDR2 FQNEAQ (reference sequence). CDR3 nucleotide sequence: TGTGCCACCACAGCTTCCTCTATGGCAGATACGCAGTATTTT. This codes for CATTASSMADTQYF.

This clonotype occurred many times. The rearrangement links TRBV2 to TRBJ1-5; D gene unclear. Germline V lookup: CDR1 SNHLY, CDR2 FYNNEI. The V end lost 3 bases, the J end lost 0 bases, and 9 bases lay between the germline ends. CDR3 size: 15 residues. The CDR3 nucleotides read TGTGCCAGCAGTGAGGCGGACGTTAGCAATCAGCCCCAGCATTTT. It encodes CASSEADVSNQPQHF.

The CDR3 nucleotides read TGTGCCAGTAGGGATCGGGACATCTCCTACGAGCAGTACTTC. Its protein is CASRDRDISYEQYF. The V gene is TRBV19, the J gene TRBJ2-7; perhaps TRBD1 as D (6 bases). V lost 6 bases, J lost 0 bases, and 12 bases lay in between. This CDR3 has 14 amino acids. Per the germline V gene, CDR1 is LNHDA and CDR2 is SQIVND (reference sequence).

The rearrangement links TRBV7-8 to TRBJ2-7; D not resolved. V lost 8 bases, J lost 4 bases, and 18 bases lay in between. CDR1 and CDR2 (germline): SGHVS, FQNEAQ. This CDR3 is 14 amino acids long. The CDR3 DNA sequence: TGTGCCAGCGCCCCCGTCTTAGGGAATTACGAGCAGTACTTC. Amino acids: CASAPVLGNYEQYF.

This clonotype has at least ten counts. The genes are TRBV9 and TRBJ2-2; the D is unclear. V lost 0 bases and J 5 bases, leaving 11 bases between the germline ends. Germline CDR1 and CDR2: SGDLS and YYNGEE. This CDR3 region has 15 residues. DNA of the CDR3: TGTGCCAGCAGCGTAGGGGAATCGAGAACCGGGGAGCTGTTTTTT. Its protein is CASSVGESRTGELFF.

This clonotype was observed at least ten times. The V and J genes are TRBV5-1 and TRBJ2-5; D unclear. The CDR3 runs 15 residues. Germline CDR1 reads SGHRS; CDR2 reads YFSETQ. Trimming shortened V by 1 base and J by 5 bases, and 15 bases separated the two germline ends. This CDR3 reads CASSLTQRSSETQYF. CDR3 bases: TGCGCCAGCAGCTTGACCCAAAGGAGTTCCGAGACCCAGTACTTC.

Note on this clonotype: This may come from a read error, since a much larger clone is one base off. Since the CDR3 does not end with the conserved phenylalanine or tryptophan, this likely comes from a read error. The genes are TRBV10-3 and TRBJ2-7; D might be TRBD1 (5 bases). CDR3 length: 15 amino acids. Germline V lookup: CDR1 ENHRY, CDR2 SYGVKD. Trimming left V 3 bases short and J 1 base short, with 13 bases between. The CDR3 is CAISEVGPASYEQYL. The CDR3 DNA follows: TGTGCCATCAGTGAAGTGGGGCCAGCGTCCTACGAGCAGTACCTC.

This clonotype appeared a few times. The chain joins TRBV9 to TRBJ2-4, with D hard to call. V lost 0 bases and J 8 bases, leaving 15 bases between the germline ends. Germline values: CDR1 SGDLS, CDR2 YYNGEE. The CDR3 consists of 15 residues. The DNA of the CDR3 is TGTGCCAGCAGCGTAGACGGGTTGGGCACTGACATTCAGTACTTC. Its translation: CASSVDGLGTDIQYF.

Comment on this clonotype: The conserved closing phenylalanine or tryptophan is absent in this CDR3, likely reflecting a read error. The chain recombines TRBV7-6 with TRBJ1-1; tentative D call: TRBD1 (5 bases). The germline V gene has CDR1 SGHVS and CDR2 FNYEAQ. The ends were cut back, 6 bases at V and 3 bases at J, with 17 bases in the middle. This CDR3 spans 15 amino acids. The CDR3 is CASSSAALGDTEAFS. CDR3 nucleotide sequence: TGTGCCAGCAGTTCGGCCGCCCTAGGGGACACTGAAGCTTTCTCT.

This clonotype occurred many times. The gene calls are TRBV9 and TRBJ2-3, with D possibly matching TRBD2 (5 bases). The CDR3 sequence is 16 residues long. The V end was cut by 3 bases, the J end by 2 bases, with 16 bases between. Germline-derived CDR1 and CDR2 are SGDLS and YYNGEE. CDR3 amino acids: CASSARTGFLTDTQYF. The CDR3 DNA reads TGTGCCAGCAGCGCCCGGACTGGTTTTCTCACAGATACGCAGTATTTT.

The chain employs TRBV27 and TRBJ2-1; perhaps TRBD1 as D (6 bases). Germline values: CDR1 MNHEY, CDR2 SMNVEV (reference sequence). V was clipped by 5 bases and J by 10 bases, with 18 bases between them. The CDR3 is made up of 14 amino acids. DNA for the CDR3: TGTGCCAGCAGTCAACCCTCGGACAGTCACGAGCAGTTCTTC. It is translated as CASSQPSDSHEQFF.

The rearrangement joins TRBV29-1 to TRBJ2-3; 9 bases map to TRBD2. Per the germline V gene, CDR1 is SQVTM and CDR2 is ANQGSEA. V lost 0 bases and J lost 6; bases outside the gene matches: 7. This CDR3 has 15 residues. Here the CDR3 reads CSVEDRGGVVDTQYF. DNA of the CDR3: TGCAGCGTTGAAGATCGCGGGGGGGTCGTCGATACGCAGTATTTT.